The clone carrying this TCR beta chain was counted between two and nine times. Its antigen is undetermined. This record belongs to a study of T-cell memory formation after mild COVID-19. The overall study: Clusters were largely donor specific.

Germline CDR1 is GTSNPN and CDR2 is SVGIG (reference sequence). Trimming shortened V by 0 bases and J by 6 bases, and 8 bases separated the two germline ends. This CDR3 contains 13 residues. TCRdb called the 5' RACE reads again in MiXCR, with one record for every CDR3 protein. The profile covers 190,000 or so distinct CDR3 sequences, with about 20% appearing a single time and 20% to 25% taken by the ten largest. Study-wide findings and caveats: Contracting clones, day 15 to 85, had balanced CD4/CD8, and later expanders favored CD4+. Contracting CD4+ clones sat mainly in CM and EM; CD8+ in EMRA.

The chain joins TRBV30 to TRBJ2-2, with no clear D. The sequence came from an adult woman who had mild COVID-19 (a few samples of this study predate the infection). Cell type and time point are not known. The source material was PBMCs or a T cell subset sorted from them (not recorded which). CDR3 bases: TGTGCCTGGAGTGTAGTCTCGGCCGGGGAGCTGTTTTTT. Translating it yields CAWSVVSAGELFF. Full variable domain (rest looked up from reference TRBV30 and TRBJ2-2): SQTIHQWPATLVQPVGSPLSLECTVEGTSNPNLYWYRQAAGRGLQLLFYSVGIGQISSEVPQNLSASRPQDRQFILSSKKLLLSDSGFYLCAWSVVSAGELFFGEGSRLTVL.